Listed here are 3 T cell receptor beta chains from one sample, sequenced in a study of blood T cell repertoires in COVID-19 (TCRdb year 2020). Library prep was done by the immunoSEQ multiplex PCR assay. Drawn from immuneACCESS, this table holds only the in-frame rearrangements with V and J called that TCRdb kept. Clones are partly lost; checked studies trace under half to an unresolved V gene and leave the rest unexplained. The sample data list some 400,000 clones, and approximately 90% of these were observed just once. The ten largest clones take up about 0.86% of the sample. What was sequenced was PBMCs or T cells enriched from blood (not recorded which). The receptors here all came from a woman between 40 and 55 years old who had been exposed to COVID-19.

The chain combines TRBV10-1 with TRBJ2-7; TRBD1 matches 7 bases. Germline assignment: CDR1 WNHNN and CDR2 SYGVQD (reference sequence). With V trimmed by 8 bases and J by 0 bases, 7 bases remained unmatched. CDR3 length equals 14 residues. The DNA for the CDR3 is TGCGCCAGCCAAGACAGGGCCTCCTCCTACGAGCAGTACTTC. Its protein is CASQDRASSYEQYF.

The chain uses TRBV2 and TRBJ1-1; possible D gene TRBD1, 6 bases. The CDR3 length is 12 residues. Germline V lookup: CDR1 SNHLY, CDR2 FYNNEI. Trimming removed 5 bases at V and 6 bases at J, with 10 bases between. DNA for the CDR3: TGTGCCAGCAGTTTACAGGGCCCTGAAGCTTTCTTT. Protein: CASSLQGPEAFF. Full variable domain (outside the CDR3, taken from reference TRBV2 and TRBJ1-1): EPEVTQTPSHQVTQMGQEVILRCVPISNHLYFYWYRQILGQKVEFLVSFYNNEISEKSEIFDDQFSVERPDGSNFTLKIRSTKLEDSAMYFCASSLQGPEAFFGQGTRLTVV.

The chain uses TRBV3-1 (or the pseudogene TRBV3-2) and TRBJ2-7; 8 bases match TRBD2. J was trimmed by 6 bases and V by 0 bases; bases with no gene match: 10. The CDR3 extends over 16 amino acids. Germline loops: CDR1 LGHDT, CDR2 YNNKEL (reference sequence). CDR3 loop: CASSQDFAREVVEQYF. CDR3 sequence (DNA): TGTGCCAGCAGCCAAGATTTTGCGCGGGAGGTAGTCGAGCAGTACTTC.